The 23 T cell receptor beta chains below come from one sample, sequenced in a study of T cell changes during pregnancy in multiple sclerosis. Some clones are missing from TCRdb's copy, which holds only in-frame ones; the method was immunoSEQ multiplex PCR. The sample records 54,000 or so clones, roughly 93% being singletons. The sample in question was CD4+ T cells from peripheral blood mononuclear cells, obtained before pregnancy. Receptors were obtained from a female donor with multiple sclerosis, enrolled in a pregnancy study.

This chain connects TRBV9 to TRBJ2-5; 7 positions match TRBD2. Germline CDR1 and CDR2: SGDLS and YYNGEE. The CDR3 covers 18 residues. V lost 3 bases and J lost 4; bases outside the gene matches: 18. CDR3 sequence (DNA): TGTGCCAGCAGCGAAGAGGGAGGGGCCTTCCGGGGAGGAGAGACCCAGTACTTC. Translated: CASSEEGGAFRGGETQYF.

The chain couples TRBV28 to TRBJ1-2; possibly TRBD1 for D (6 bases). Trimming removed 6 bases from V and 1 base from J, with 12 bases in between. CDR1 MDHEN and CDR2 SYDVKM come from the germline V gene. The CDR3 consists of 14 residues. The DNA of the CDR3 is TGTGCCAGCAGGAGGGGGAGTTTTAACTATGGCTACACCTTC. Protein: CASRRGSFNYGYTF.

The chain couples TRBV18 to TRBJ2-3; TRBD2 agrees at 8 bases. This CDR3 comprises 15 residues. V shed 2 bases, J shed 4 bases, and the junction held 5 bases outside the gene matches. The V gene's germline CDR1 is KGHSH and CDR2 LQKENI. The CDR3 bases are TGTGCCAGCTCACCAAGGAGCGGGAGTTCAGATACGCAGTATTTT. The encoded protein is CASSPRSGSSDTQYF.

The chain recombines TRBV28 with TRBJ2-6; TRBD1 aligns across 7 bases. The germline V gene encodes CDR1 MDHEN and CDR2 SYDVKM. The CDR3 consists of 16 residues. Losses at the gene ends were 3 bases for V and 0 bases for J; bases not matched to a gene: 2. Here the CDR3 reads CASSLAGGSGANVLTF. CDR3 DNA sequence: TGTGCCAGCAGTTTGGCAGGGGGCTCTGGGGCCAACGTCCTGACTTTC.

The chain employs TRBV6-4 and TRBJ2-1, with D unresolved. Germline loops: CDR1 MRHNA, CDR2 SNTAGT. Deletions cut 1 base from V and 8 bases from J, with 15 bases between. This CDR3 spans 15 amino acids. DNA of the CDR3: TGTGCCAGCAGTGACTTTAGTAGCCCCAGATATGAGCAGTTCTTC. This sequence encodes CASSDFSSPRYEQFF.

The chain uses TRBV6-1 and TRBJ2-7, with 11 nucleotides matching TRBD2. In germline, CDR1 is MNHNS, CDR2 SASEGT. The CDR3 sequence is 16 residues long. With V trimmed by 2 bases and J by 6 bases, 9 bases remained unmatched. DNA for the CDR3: TGTGCCAGCAGTGAACGATCCCCTAGCGGGAGGAGCGAGCAGTACTTC. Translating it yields CASSERSPSGRSEQYF.

CDR3 nucleotides: TGCGCCAGCAGCTTGGGCAGGGGTCTGGGCGAGCAGTACTTC. Translated: CASSLGRGLGEQYF. V gene TRBV5-1 combines with J gene TRBJ2-7, with D perhaps matching TRBD1 (6 bases). CDR1 is SGHRS, CDR2 YFSETQ, per germline. V lost 0 bases and J lost 6, with 13 bases in between. This CDR3 contains 14 residues.

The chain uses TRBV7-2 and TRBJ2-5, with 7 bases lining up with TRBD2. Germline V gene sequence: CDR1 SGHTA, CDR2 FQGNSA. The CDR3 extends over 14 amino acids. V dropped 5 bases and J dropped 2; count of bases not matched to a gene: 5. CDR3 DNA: TGTGCCAGCAGCGACAAGCGGGAACAAGAGACCCAGTACTTC. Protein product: CASSDKREQETQYF.

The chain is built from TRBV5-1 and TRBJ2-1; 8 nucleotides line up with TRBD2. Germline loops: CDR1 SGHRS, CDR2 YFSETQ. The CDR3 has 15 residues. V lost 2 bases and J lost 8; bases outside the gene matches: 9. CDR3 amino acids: CASSLERETVYEQFF. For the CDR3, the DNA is TGCGCCAGCAGCTTAGAGCGGGAGACGGTCTATGAGCAGTTCTTC.

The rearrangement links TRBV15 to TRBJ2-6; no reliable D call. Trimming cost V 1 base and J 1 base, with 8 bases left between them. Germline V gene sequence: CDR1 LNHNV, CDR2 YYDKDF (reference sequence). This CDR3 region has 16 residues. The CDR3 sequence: CATSRGKESGANVLTF. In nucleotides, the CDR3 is TGTGCCACCAGCAGAGGAAAGGAGTCTGGGGCCAACGTCCTGACTTTC.

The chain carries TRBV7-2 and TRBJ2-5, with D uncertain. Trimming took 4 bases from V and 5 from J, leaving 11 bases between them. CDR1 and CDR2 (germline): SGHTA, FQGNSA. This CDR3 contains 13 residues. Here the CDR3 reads CASSSTGGETQYF. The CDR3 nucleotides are TGTGCCAGCAGCTCGACGGGTGGGGAGACCCAGTACTTC.

CDR3 sequence reads: CASRAGGEGYGYTF. CDR3 sequence (DNA): TGTGCCAGCAGGGCAGGGGGCGAGGGCTATGGCTACACCTTC. The genes are TRBV25-1 and TRBJ1-2; 8 bases agree with TRBD1. The CDR3 length is 14 residues. Per the germline V gene, CDR1 is MGHDK and CDR2 is SYGVNS. Germline trimming cut 6 bases from V and 4 bases from J; bases unmatched to any gene: 7.

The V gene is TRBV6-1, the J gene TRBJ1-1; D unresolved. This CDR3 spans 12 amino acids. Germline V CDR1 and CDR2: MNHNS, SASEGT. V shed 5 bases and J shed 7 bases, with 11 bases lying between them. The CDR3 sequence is CASSTTGLEAFF. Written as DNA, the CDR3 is TGTGCCAGCAGTACTACCGGCCTTGAAGCTTTCTTT.

The CDR3 nucleotides read TGTGCCAGCAGCAACCCTCCCGGACAGGATCTTCGGAACTTC. It specifies CASSNPPGQDLRNF. V usage is TRBV21-1 and J usage is TRBJ2-7; the listed D gene, TRBD1, was not tested against the DNA. TRBV21-1 is a pseudogene segment. The CDR3 is 14 residues long.

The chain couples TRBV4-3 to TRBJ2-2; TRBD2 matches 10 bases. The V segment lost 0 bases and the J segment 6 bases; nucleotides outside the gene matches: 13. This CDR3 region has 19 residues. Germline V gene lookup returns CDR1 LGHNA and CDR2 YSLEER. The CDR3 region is CASSQDSRGGAGGPGELFF. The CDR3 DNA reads TGCGCCAGCAGCCAAGATTCAAGGGGCGGAGCGGGAGGGCCCGGGGAGCTGTTTTTT.

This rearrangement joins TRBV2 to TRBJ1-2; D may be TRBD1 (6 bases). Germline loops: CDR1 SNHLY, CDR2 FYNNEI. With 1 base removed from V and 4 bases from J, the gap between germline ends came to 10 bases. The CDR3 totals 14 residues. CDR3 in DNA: TGTGCCAGCAGTGAAGAAGGGACAACCTATGGCTACACCTTC. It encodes CASSEEGTTYGYTF.

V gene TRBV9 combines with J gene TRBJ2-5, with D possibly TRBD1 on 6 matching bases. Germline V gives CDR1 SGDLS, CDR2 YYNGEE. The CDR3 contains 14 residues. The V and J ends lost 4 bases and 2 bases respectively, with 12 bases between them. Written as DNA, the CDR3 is TGTGCCAGCAGCCCATGGGACACGCAAGAGACCCAGTACTTC. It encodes CASSPWDTQETQYF.

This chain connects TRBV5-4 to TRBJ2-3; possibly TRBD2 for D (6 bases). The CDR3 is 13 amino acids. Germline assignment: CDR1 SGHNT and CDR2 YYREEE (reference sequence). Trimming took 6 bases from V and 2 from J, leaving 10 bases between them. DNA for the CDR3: TGTGCCAGCACCGGGCGGGACACAGATACGCAGTATTTT. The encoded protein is CASTGRDTDTQYF.

The CDR3 loop is CASSLSRPSGETQYF. The CDR3 nucleotides are TGTGCCAGCAGTTTATCCAGGCCATCGGGGGAGACCCAGTACTTC. The gene calls are TRBV27 and TRBJ2-5, with D perhaps TRBD2 (5 bases). This CDR3 has 15 residues. Germline lookup yields CDR1 MNHEY and CDR2 SMNVEV (reference sequence). The germline V and J ends were trimmed by 0 bases and 5 bases, with 13 bases remaining between them.

The CDR3 DNA is TGTGCCAGCAGCCTAGAAGTCCCCCTATCTCCCTACTCTGGGGCCAACGTCCTGACTTTC. This encodes CASSLEVPLSPYSGANVLTF. This chain links TRBV13 with TRBJ2-6; D gene uncertain. The CDR3 totals 20 residues. The germline V gene has CDR1 PRHDT and CDR2 FYEKMQ (reference sequence). V dropped 5 bases and J dropped 0 bases, with 23 bases sitting between them.

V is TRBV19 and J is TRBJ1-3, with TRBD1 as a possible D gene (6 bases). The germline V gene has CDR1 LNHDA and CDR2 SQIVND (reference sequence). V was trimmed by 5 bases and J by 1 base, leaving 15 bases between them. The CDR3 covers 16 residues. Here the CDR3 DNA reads TGTGCCAGTAGTCTTTCGGACAGTTTTTCTGGAAACACCATATATTTT. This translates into CASSLSDSFSGNTIYF. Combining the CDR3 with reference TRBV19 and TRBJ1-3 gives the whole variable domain DGGITQSPKYLFRKEGQNVTLSCEQNLNHDAMYWYRQDPGQGLRLIYYSQIVNDFQKGDIAEGYSVSREKKESFPLTVTSAQKNPTAFYLCASSLSDSFSGNTIYFGEGSWLTVV.

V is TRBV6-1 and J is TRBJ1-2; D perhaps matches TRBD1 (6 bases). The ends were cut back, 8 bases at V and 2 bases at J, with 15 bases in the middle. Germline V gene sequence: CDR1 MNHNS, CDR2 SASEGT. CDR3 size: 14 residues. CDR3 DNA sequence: TGTGCCAGCGGGGCGGGGGGCGAAAACTATGGCTACACCTTC. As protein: CASGAGGENYGYTF.

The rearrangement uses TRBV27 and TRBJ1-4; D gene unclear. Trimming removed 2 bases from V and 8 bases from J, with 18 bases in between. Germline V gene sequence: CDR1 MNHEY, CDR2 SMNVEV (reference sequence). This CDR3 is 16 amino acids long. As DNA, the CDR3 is TGTGCCAGCAGTTTACTGGCAGATCCTGCGGGAGAAAAACTGTTTTTT. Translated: CASSLLADPAGEKLFF.